This is a list of T cell receptor beta chains from one sample in a study of shared clonotypes between healthy human individuals. Profiled with immunoSEQ multiplex PCR; TCRdb holds only in-frame clones, not every one. There are over a million clones in the sample; around 76% occur only once, and about 1.4% lies in the top ten. The sequenced sample was memory CD4+ T cells sorted from blood. The receptors come from a man between 18 and 35 years old in good health. Both conserved end residues are part of each CDR3. Fields, in order: D gene, V gene, J gene, CDR3 protein. The D gene is left open where the match is weak.

>TRBD1|TRBV30|TRBJ2-7
CAWTTAGTGKHEQYF
>TRBD1|TRBV6-5|TRBJ1-2
CASSYDRDRGGYTF
>NA|TRBV6-1|TRBJ1-6
CASSRGRVNSPLHF
>TRBD1|TRBV7-3|TRBJ2-4
CASSPMTGAKNIQYF
>NA|TRBV9|TRBJ2-3
CASSVEARGGTDTQYF
>NA|TRBV2|TRBJ2-7
CASSLRGGTYEQYF
>NA|TRBV30|TRBJ2-1
CAWSRGGSYNEQFF
>NA|TRBV5-4|TRBJ1-1
CASSLDEGLKAFF
>NA|TRBV10-3|TRBJ1-2
CAISESAGSEGYTF
>NA|TRBV9|TRBJ2-2
CASSVGSRGASGELFF
>TRBD1|TRBV27|TRBJ2-1
CASSFPPRQGANEQFF
>NA|TRBV2|TRBJ2-2
CASSLLGPTGELFF
>TRBD2|TRBV7-9|TRBJ2-3
CASSLERGRTDTQYF
>NA|TRBV9|TRBJ2-5
CASSSTTVGETQYF
>TRBD1|TRBV11-2|TRBJ2-5
CASSSTGVRATQYF
>TRBD2|TRBV4-1|TRBJ2-3
CASSQTENSLAGTTYF
>NA|TRBV5-1|TRBJ1-4
CASSSLPLSTNEKLFF
>NA|TRBV2|TRBJ1-4
CASRGGLNEKLFF
>NA|TRBV7-2|TRBJ2-1
CASSLAQGHYNEQFF
>NA|TRBV29-1|TRBJ2-5
CSVEDRGRGPQTQYF
>NA|TRBV5-5|TRBJ1-5
CASSLDSLNQPQHF
>NA|TRBV29-1|TRBJ2-7
CSVVTVSYEQYF